Listed here are 12 T cell receptor beta chains from one sample, sequenced in a study of graft-versus-host responses after intestinal transplantation (dated by TCRdb to the early 2020s). Library creation used the immunoSEQ multiplex PCR assay. As stored in TCRdb, this immuneACCESS dataset retains in-frame rearrangements with V and J assigned. A fraction of the clones does not appear; measured against another copy, unresolved V genes explain less than half of the discrepancy, and the remainder lacks a known reason. The table for this sample lists tens of thousands of clones; approximately 95% of them were counted only once. The ten largest clones add up to 0.45% to 0.65% of the sample. These receptors lack a known antigen. The time point label corresponds to: cells obtained before transplantation from donor or recipient. The material sequenced was unstimulated CD8+ T cells sorted from spleen or lymph node cells, taken before transplant. The origin of the receptors is a human donor who was the organ donor for an intestinal transplant.

The chain links TRBV9 to TRBJ2-3; TRBD1 agrees at 8 bases. The germline CDR1 and CDR2 sequences are SGDLS and YYNGEE. The ends lost 3 bases at V and 6 bases at J; junction bases unmatched: 0. The CDR3 totals 12 residues. DNA for the CDR3: TGTGCCAGCAGCGGACAGGGGGATACGCAGTATTTT. This encodes CASSGQGDTQYF.

This chain links TRBV6-1 with TRBJ1-2; TRBD1 matches at 7 bases. The V and J ends lost 2 bases and 8 bases, in that order; junction bases with no gene match: 5. Germline CDR1 MNHNS, CDR2 SASEGT. The CDR3 extends over 13 amino acids. The DNA for the CDR3 is TGTGCCAGCAGTGAAAAGGGGGCGGGCGGCTACACCTTC. Translation: CASSEKGAGGYTF.

The V call is TRBV19, the J call TRBJ1-6; unclear D gene. Trimming stripped 0 bases from V and 9 bases from J, with 9 bases between. This CDR3 region has 14 residues. Per the germline V gene, CDR1 is LNHDA and CDR2 is SQIVND (reference sequence). The CDR3 DNA reads TGTGCCAGTAGTATAGACGAAATGAGTTCACCCCTCCACTTT. Its protein is CASSIDEMSSPLHF.

The chain is built from TRBV5-6 and TRBJ2-1; 11 bases are shared with TRBD1. J was trimmed by 4 bases and V by 4 bases; bases with no gene match: 10. This CDR3 spans 17 amino acids. CDR1 and CDR2 from the germline V gene are SGHDT and YYEEEE. The CDR3 sequence: CASSPSDRGRYYNEQFF. The CDR3 DNA is TGTGCCAGCAGCCCGTCGGACAGGGGGCGTTATTACAATGAGCAGTTCTTC.

This chain uses TRBV9 with TRBJ2-1, with 7 bases lining up with TRBD1. The V gene end was trimmed by 2 bases and the J gene end by 6 bases; junction bases not matched to a gene: 14. Germline loops: CDR1 SGDLS, CDR2 YYNGEE. The CDR3 is 17 residues long. The CDR3 loop is CASSVLEGARFVNEQFF. The DNA for the CDR3 is TGTGCCAGCAGCGTCCTTGAGGGGGCGAGGTTCGTCAATGAGCAGTTCTTC.

The chain carries TRBV30 and TRBJ2-7, with no clear D. This CDR3 has 13 residues. Deletions cut 0 bases from V and 2 bases from J, with 8 bases between. In germline, CDR1 is GTSNPN, CDR2 SVGIG (reference sequence). CDR3: CAWSVATAYEQYF. The CDR3 DNA follows: TGTGCCTGGAGTGTAGCGACCGCCTACGAGCAGTACTTC.

CDR3 sequence (DNA): TGTGCCAGCAGCTTAGGCCCAGGCACCTACGAGCAGTACTTC. As protein: CASSLGPGTYEQYF. This chain joins TRBV11-3 and TRBJ2-7; D unresolved. The germline gives CDR1 SGHNT, CDR2 YENEEA. The CDR3 is 14 amino acids. V was pared by 1 base and J by 2 bases, with 9 bases between.

This sequence joins TRBV11-1 and TRBJ2-3; D not certain. The V end lost 1 base, the J end lost 5 bases, and 13 bases lay between the germline ends. Germline lookup yields CDR1 SGHAT and CDR2 FQDESV (reference sequence). The CDR3 loop spans 15 amino acids. As DNA, the CDR3 is TGTGCCAGCAGCTTAGAGCACCGTACAGAAGATACGCAGTATTTT. This codes for CASSLEHRTEDTQYF.

The V gene is TRBV19, the J gene TRBJ1-4, with 12 bases matching TRBD1. V lost 3 bases to trimming and J lost 8 bases; unmatched junction nucleotides: 7. The CDR3 covers 16 residues. CDR1 and CDR2 (germline): LNHDA, SQIVND (reference sequence). CDR3 sequence (DNA): TGTGCCAGTAGTATCAAAGGGACAGGGGGCCCGGAAAAACTGTTTTTT. Its protein product is CASSIKGTGGPEKLFF.

The rearrangement uses TRBV6-5 and TRBJ2-1, with 10 bases matching TRBD1. Germline-derived CDR1 and CDR2 are MNHEY and SVGAGI. The CDR3 has 15 amino acids. After removal of 7 bases from V and 3 bases from J, the junction contained 6 bases not matched to a gene. The CDR3 is CASNQDRGGYNEQFF. DNA of the CDR3: TGTGCCAGCAACCAGGACAGGGGGGGCTACAATGAGCAGTTCTTC.

This rearrangement joins TRBV6-4 to TRBJ2-3; D gene unclear. Germline V gives CDR1 MRHNA, CDR2 SNTAGT. V lost 0 bases and J 1 base, leaving 20 bases between the germline ends. The CDR3 sequence is 19 residues long. The CDR3 reads CASSDSRRVRERGTDTQYF. The CDR3 DNA sequence: TGTGCCAGCAGTGACTCGAGAAGAGTCCGAGAGAGAGGCACAGATACGCAGTATTTT.

The chain employs TRBV9 and TRBJ2-1, with a tentative D call TRBD1 (6 bases). Trimming took off 3 bases at V and 5 bases at J, with 12 bases between the two ends. The CDR3 is made up of 14 amino acids. The germline V gene has CDR1 SGDLS and CDR2 YYNGEE. The CDR3 region is CASSGIQGDNEQFF. CDR3 bases: TGTGCCAGCAGCGGAATACAGGGCGACAATGAGCAGTTCTTC.